A single sample gave rise to the 27 T cell receptor beta chains below, sequenced in a study of early T cells in non-severe SARS-CoV-2 infection. TCRdb re-called the 5' RACE reads with MiXCR, one entry per CDR3 protein. The sample lists roughly 48,000 distinct CDR3 sequences, about 4.1% occurring once. Material: whole blood. These receptors were collected from an adult who was a healthcare worker with PCR-confirmed SARS-CoV-2 infection or an uninfected control (not recorded which).

This chain joins TRBV12-3 or TRBV12-4 and TRBJ1-2; possible D gene TRBD1, 5 bases. The CDR3 runs to 14 residues. V was clipped by 6 bases and J by 5 bases, with 16 bases between them. The CDR3 DNA is TGTGCCAGCAGCCCGGGGGGGACTGGATATGGCTACACCTTC. This gives the protein CASSPGGTGYGYTF.

This clonotype was observed many times. V gene TRBV7-2 combines with J gene TRBJ2-1; 14 positions match TRBD2. V trimming: 4 bases; J trimming: 9 bases; junction bases outside the gene matches: 5. This CDR3 has 15 residues. Germline V gene sequence: CDR1 SGHTA, CDR2 FQGNSA. CDR3 DNA: TGTGCCAGCAGCTCGGGACTAGCGGGAGTGGGTGAGCAGTTCTTC. It is translated as CASSSGLAGVGEQFF.

This clonotype appeared many times. The rearrangement uses TRBV7-3 and TRBJ1-6; D gene unclear. CDR1 and CDR2 from the germline V gene are SGHTA and FQGTGA. CDR3 length: 15 amino acids. V dropped 10 bases and J dropped 8 bases, with 21 bases sitting between them. CDR3 sequence reads: CAIRALQLDDSPLHF. In nucleotides, the CDR3 is TGTGCCATCCGGGCCCTTCAGCTAGACGATTCACCCCTCCACTTT.

In its sample, this clonotype was seen many times. V usage is TRBV20-1 and J usage is TRBJ2-1; the match to TRBD2 covers 8 bases. CDR3 length equals 15 residues. In germline, CDR1 is DFQATT, CDR2 SNEGSKA (reference sequence). The V segment lost 2 bases and the J segment 8 bases; nucleotides outside the gene matches: 11. The chain's CDR3 is CSARSGLEAVDEQFF. The CDR3 DNA reads as TGCAGTGCTAGATCGGGACTAGAGGCTGTGGATGAGCAGTTCTTC.

There are many counts of this clonotype. V and J are TRBV29-1 and TRBJ2-7, with D hard to call. CDR1 SQVTM and CDR2 ANQGSEA come from the germline V gene. The CDR3 length is 14 residues. The V end lost 4 bases, the J end lost 0 bases, and 13 bases lay between the germline ends. In DNA, the CDR3 is TGCAGCGTTGGAGACACCTTAAACTCCTACGAGCAGTACTTC. As protein: CSVGDTLNSYEQYF.

The rearrangement uses TRBV15 and TRBJ2-7, with D possibly being TRBD1 or TRBD2 (6 bases each). CDR1 is LNHNV and CDR2 is YYDKDF in the germline V gene (reference sequence). The V gene lost 5 bases and the J gene lost 0 bases, with 11 bases spanning the gap. The CDR3 is made up of 14 amino acids. CDR3 sequence reads: CATSVGGDSYEQYF. As DNA, the CDR3 is TGTGCCACCAGCGTCGGGGGCGACTCCTACGAGCAGTACTTC.

This clonotype was detected many times. The chain couples TRBV24-1 to TRBJ2-3, with TRBD1 as a possible D gene (5 bases). V was pared by 5 bases and J by 6 bases, with 11 bases between. The CDR3 consists of 13 residues. Germline V gene sequence: CDR1 KGHDR, CDR2 SFDVKD. The CDR3 DNA sequence: TGTGCCACCAGTGTAGGGGTTTCGGATACGCAGTATTTT. Protein sequence: CATSVGVSDTQYF.

The V and J genes are TRBV5-1 and TRBJ2-3; D is perhaps TRBD2 (5 bases). The CDR3 length is 14 residues. Germline CDR1 is SGHRS and CDR2 is YFSETQ. V was cut by 2 bases and J by 4 bases, with 11 bases left in between. The CDR3 loop reads CASSFVWGADTQYF. The CDR3 DNA is TGCGCCAGCAGCTTCGTCTGGGGAGCAGATACGCAGTATTTT.

The sample holds many counts of this clonotype. This sequence joins TRBV21-1 and TRBJ1-1. TRBV21-1 is marked as a pseudogene. This CDR3 is built from 15 residues. In DNA, the CDR3 is TGTGCCAGCAGCAAAGATGGGGAGGGGAACACTGAAGCTTTCTTT. This translates into CASSKDGEGNTEAFF.

The chain is built from TRBV27 and TRBJ2-2; 10 bases agree with TRBD2. Trimming took 2 bases from V and 7 from J; bases not matched to a gene: 4. The CDR3 length is 15 residues. Germline values: CDR1 MNHEY, CDR2 SMNVEV (reference sequence). In DNA, the CDR3 is TGTGCCAGCAGTTTAGAGCCTAGCGGGGGCGGGGAGCTGTTTTTT. This gives the protein CASSLEPSGGGELFF.

The table lists this clonotype with many counts. The chain links TRBV6-2 or TRBV6-3 to TRBJ2-3, with TRBD2 identical over 9 bases. CDR1 MNHEY and CDR2 SVGEGT come from the germline V gene. Trimming removed 2 bases from V and 6 bases from J; junction bases left unmatched: 3. CDR3 length: 14 amino acids. The CDR3 region is CASSYSSGRDTQYF. In DNA, the CDR3 is TGTGCCAGCAGTTACAGCAGCGGGAGGGATACGCAGTATTTT.

This clonotype was detected many times. The V gene is TRBV3-1, the J gene TRBJ1-1; maybe TRBD1 (5 bases). The ends were cut back, 5 bases at V and 0 bases at J, with 19 bases in the middle. CDR1 and CDR2 (germline): LGHDT, YNNKEL (reference sequence). CDR3 length: 17 amino acids. In nucleotides, the CDR3 is TGTGCCAGCAGCTCTCCCCAGACCGGGGGATTGAACACTGAAGCTTTCTTT. Protein product: CASSSPQTGGLNTEAFF.

This clonotype was counted at least ten times. The CDR3 DNA follows: TGTGCCAGCAGCTTAACAGGAGCCAAAAACATTCAGTACTTC. This codes for CASSLTGAKNIQYF. The chain is built from TRBV7-9 and TRBJ2-4, with D perhaps matching TRBD1 (5 bases). V lost 2 bases, J lost 0 bases, and 5 bases lay in between. This CDR3 region has 14 residues. Germline CDR1 SEHNR, CDR2 FQNEAQ (reference sequence).

This clonotype has a count of ten or more. The chain is built from TRBV9 and TRBJ1-1; TRBD1 agrees at 12 bases. Germline V gene sequence: CDR1 SGDLS, CDR2 YYNGEE. V gave up 8 bases and J gave up 11 bases; unmatched junction bases: 13. This CDR3 has 14 residues. In DNA, the CDR3 is TGTGCCAGTGGGCCCGGGGACAGGGGGCGTTGGGCTTTCTTT. This encodes CASGPGDRGRWAFF.

This clonotype came up many times. The rearrangement joins TRBV29-1 to TRBJ1-1, with TRBD1 identical over 7 bases. Germline assignment: CDR1 SQVTM and CDR2 ANQGSEA. V lost 3 bases and J lost 1; bases outside the gene matches: 5. CDR3 length equals 14 residues. CDR3 in DNA: TGCAGCGTTGAGGGATGGACAGGGAACACTGAAGCTTTCTTT. Its translation is CSVEGWTGNTEAFF.

This clonotype has just a few counts. The genes are TRBV29-1 and TRBJ2-2; TRBD1 agrees at 7 bases. Germline assignment: CDR1 SQVTM and CDR2 ANQGSEA. Losses at the gene ends were 6 bases for V and 6 bases for J; bases not matched to a gene: 10. This CDR3 is built from 14 residues. The CDR3, as DNA: TGCAGCGTCCCGACAGGGATGGGTTCCGGGGAGCTGTTTTTT. It specifies CSVPTGMGSGELFF.

The table lists this clonotype with many counts. The chain joins TRBV6-5 to TRBJ2-7; D is uncertain. The CDR3 has 14 residues. Looked up from germline, CDR1 is MNHEY and CDR2 is SVGAGI. Deletions cut 6 bases from V and 1 base from J, with 13 bases between. This CDR3 reads CASSAQASSYEQYF. The DNA for the CDR3 is TGTGCCAGCAGCGCCCAAGCAAGTTCCTACGAGCAGTACTTC.

This clonotype was recorded at least ten times. This chain connects TRBV5-6 to TRBJ2-5; D possibly corresponds to TRBD2 (6 bases). Germline V CDR1 and CDR2: SGHDT, YYEEEE. V lost 4 bases and J lost 3, with 13 bases in between. CDR3 length: 14 residues. Here the CDR3 reads CASSHDWGEETQYF. CDR3 in DNA: TGTGCCAGCAGCCATGACTGGGGGGAAGAGACCCAGTACTTC. The full variable domain, its missing parts supplied by reference TRBV5-6 and TRBJ2-5, is DAGVTQSPTHLIKTRGQQVTLRCSPKSGHDTVSWYQQALGQGPQFIFQYYEEEERQRGNFPDRFSGHQFPNYSSELNVNALLLGDSALYLCASSHDWGEETQYFGPGTRLLVL.

Ten or more counts support this clonotype. The J gene is TRBJ2-5, the V gene TRBV6-6; tentatively, D is TRBD1 or TRBD2 (5 bases each). Germline values: CDR1 MNHNY, CDR2 SVGAGI (reference sequence). Trimming removed 7 bases at V and 4 bases at J, with 22 bases between. This CDR3 is 16 amino acids long. The CDR3 is CASTINRDPGAETQYF. DNA for the CDR3: TGTGCCAGCACTATTAACCGGGACCCCGGGGCAGAGACCCAGTACTTC.

This clonotype showed up many times. V and J are TRBV3-1 and TRBJ1-2; 7 bases fit TRBD1. With V trimmed by 0 bases and J by 12 bases, 10 bases remained unmatched. Germline V gene sequence: CDR1 LGHDT, CDR2 YNNKEL (reference sequence). This CDR3 comprises 14 residues. CDR3 DNA: TGTGCCAGCAGCCAAGACCAAAGGGGGACAGCGCACACCTTC. This codes for CASSQDQRGTAHTF.

This clonotype was counted many times. The rearrangement links TRBV7-3 to TRBJ2-3; 8 nucleotides agree with TRBD2. This CDR3 is built from 14 residues. With V trimmed by 5 bases and J by 6 bases, 7 bases remained unmatched. Germline values: CDR1 SGHTA, CDR2 FQGTGA. The CDR3 loop is CASSIAGLRDTQYF. CDR3 DNA sequence: TGTGCCAGCAGCATAGCGGGACTGCGTGATACGCAGTATTTT.

This clonotype was observed at least ten times. This sequence joins TRBV10-1 and TRBJ2-5; D is unresolved. The V gene lost 1 base and the J gene lost 1 base, with 4 bases spanning the gap. The CDR3 covers 13 residues. The germline CDR1 and CDR2 sequences are WNHNN and SYGVQD (reference sequence). The CDR3 here is CASSELVQETQYF. The DNA of the CDR3 is TGCGCCAGCAGTGAGTTAGTCCAAGAGACCCAGTACTTC.

This clonotype was picked up many times. DNA for the CDR3: TGTGCCAGCAGCCAAGCTAGCGGGAGGATGAACACCGGGGAGCTGTTTTTT. It encodes CASSQASGRMNTGELFF. The chain is built from TRBV4-2 and TRBJ2-2, with 11 bases lining up with TRBD2. The CDR3 has 17 residues. Germline V gene sequence: CDR1 LGHNA, CDR2 YNFKEQ. V lost 1 base, J lost 1 base, and 2 bases stayed unmatched.

The chain links TRBV4-1 to TRBJ2-4; TRBD1 matches 7 bases. Trimming cost V 4 bases and J 1 base; bases outside gene matches: 4. The germline V gene has CDR1 MGHRA and CDR2 YSYEKL. The CDR3 spans 15 residues. In nucleotides, the CDR3 is TGCGCCAGCAGCCCGATGACAGGGGCCAAAAACATTCAGTACTTC. It encodes CASSPMTGAKNIQYF.

In its sample, this clonotype was seen many times. The J gene is TRBJ2-6, the V gene TRBV5-1, with a tentative D call TRBD1 (6 bases). Trimming removed 0 bases at V and 3 bases at J, with 10 bases between. The CDR3 is 16 amino acids. The germline CDR1 and CDR2 sequences are SGHRS and YFSETQ. CDR3 protein: CASSLDRADGANVLTF. The CDR3 region has the DNA TGCGCCAGCAGCTTGGACAGGGCTGATGGGGCCAACGTCCTGACTTTC.

This clonotype was observed at least ten times. The chain links TRBV11-1 to TRBJ2-7; D is possibly TRBD1 or TRBD2 (6 bases each). Germline-derived CDR1 and CDR2 are SGHAT and FQDESV (reference sequence). CDR3 size: 13 residues. V dropped 3 bases and J dropped 8 bases, with 14 bases sitting between them. The CDR3 nucleotides are TGTGCCAGCAGCTTCGGGGGCGGGAATCAGCAGTACTTC. Translation gives CASSFGGGNQQYF. Supplemented by reference TRBV11-1 and TRBJ2-7, the full variable domain reads EAEVAQSPRYKITEKSQAVAFWCDPISGHATLYWYRQILGQGPELLVQFQDESVVDDSQLPKDRFSAERLKGVDSTLKIQPAELGDSAMYLCASSFGGGNQQYFGPGTRLTVT.

This clonotype was counted a few times. The rearrangement links TRBV20-1 to TRBJ2-1; 8 nucleotides agree with TRBD2. Per the germline V gene, CDR1 is DFQATT and CDR2 is SNEGSKA (reference sequence). The ends lost 6 bases at V and 3 bases at J; junction bases unmatched: 13. There are 16 residues in the CDR3. CDR3 loop: CSASSRVAGYYNEQFF. CDR3 DNA sequence: TGCAGTGCATCCTCCAGAGTAGCGGGATACTACAATGAGCAGTTCTTC.